This entry lists 11 T cell receptor beta chains sequenced from one sample in a study of T cell repertoires in cytomegalovirus infection. One entry per CDR3 protein results from TCRdb running MiXCR on the reads. The table lists 110,000 to 150,000 distinct CDR3 sequences, around 30% of them singletons, with around 50% in the top ten. These receptors are not linked to any known antigen. The source was CD8+ T cells from cultured PBMCs, collected from culture after CMV antigen stimulation. The receptors stem from a human donor in good health (CMV status not recorded). Some clones in this sample may be carry-over from other donors' samples.

Only a few counts were recorded for this clonotype. V is TRBV5-1 and J is TRBJ1-2, with D unclear. The V end lost 4 bases, the J end lost 6 bases, and 16 bases lay between the germline ends. The CDR3 runs to 14 residues. Germline assignment: CDR1 SGHRS and CDR2 YFSETQ. In nucleotides, the CDR3 is TGCGCCAGCAGCCCTACTGAGCTTCACCATGGCTACACCTTC. The encoded protein is CASSPTELHHGYTF.

This chain joins TRBV4-1 and TRBJ1-1, with D possibly TRBD1 on 5 matching bases. The CDR3 is made up of 15 amino acids. Germline V gives CDR1 MGHRA, CDR2 YSYEKL. The V and J ends lost 4 bases and 4 bases respectively, with 16 bases between them. The CDR3 coding sequence is TGCGCCAGCAGCCCCTTCGGGCAGGGAGGCACTGAAGCTTTCTTT. This codes for CASSPFGQGGTEAFF.

For the CDR3, the DNA is TGCAGCGTTGGGGGGGGACTAGCACAAGAGACCCAGTACTTC. It encodes CSVGGGLAQETQYF. J is TRBJ2-5 and V is TRBV29-1; 9 nucleotides align to TRBD2. J was trimmed by 2 bases and V by 4 bases; bases with no gene match: 5. The germline gives CDR1 SQVTM, CDR2 ANQGSEA. CDR3 length: 14 amino acids.

The rearrangement links TRBV3-1 to TRBJ1-2, with 8 bases aligning to TRBD1. This CDR3 is built from 15 residues. Trimming removed 0 bases from V and 3 bases from J; junction bases left unmatched: 3. Germline lookup yields CDR1 LGHDT and CDR2 YNNKEL (reference sequence). CDR3 nucleotide sequence: TGTGCCAGCAGCCAAGAGCAACAGGGGGACTATGGCTACACCTTC. It specifies CASSQEQQGDYGYTF.

This clonotype was seen a few times. V gene TRBV7-6 combines with J gene TRBJ1-1; D not certain. The V gene lost 3 bases and the J gene lost 0 bases, with 5 bases spanning the gap. The CDR3 loop spans 13 amino acids. Per germline, CDR1 SGHVS and CDR2 FNYEAQ. The CDR3 bases are TGTGCCAGCAGCTTTAACTTGAACACTGAAGCTTTCTTT. Encoded protein: CASSFNLNTEAFF.

J is TRBJ1-1 and V is TRBV20-1; no clear D gene. There are 18 residues in the CDR3. The ends were cut back, 6 bases at V and 0 bases at J, with 26 bases in the middle. The germline V gene encodes CDR1 DFQATT and CDR2 SNEGSKA (reference sequence). The chain's CDR3 is CSAHNRSTLSSLNTEAFF. Here the CDR3 DNA reads TGCAGTGCCCACAACCGGTCGACACTTTCTTCTTTGAACACTGAAGCTTTCTTT.

The rearrangement uses TRBV28 and TRBJ2-1, with 14 positions matching TRBD2. V dropped 8 bases and J dropped 1; count of bases not matched to a gene: 4. The CDR3 has 16 amino acids. Looked up from germline, CDR1 is MDHEN and CDR2 is SYDVKM. The CDR3 nucleotides are TGTGCCAGCCGACTAGCGGGGGGGATTTCCTACAATGAGCAGTTCTTC. It specifies CASRLAGGISYNEQFF.

The rearrangement uses TRBV2 and TRBJ1-2, with D perhaps TRBD1 (5 bases). In germline, CDR1 is SNHLY, CDR2 FYNNEI. Trimming removed 3 bases from V and 0 bases from J, with 11 bases in between. The CDR3 runs 15 residues. CDR3 amino acids: CASSDGGVSNYGYTF. The CDR3 DNA reads as TGTGCCAGCAGTGATGGGGGGGTATCTAACTATGGCTACACCTTC.

In this sample, this clonotype turned up many times. The chain joins TRBV7-2 to TRBJ1-2; unclear D gene. Germline CDR1 SGHTA, CDR2 FQGNSA. The CDR3 spans 15 residues. V lost 5 bases and J 0 bases, leaving 13 bases between the germline ends. CDR3 bases: TGTGCCAGCAGCCACGGACTCCTAACTAACTATGGCTACACCTTC. It translates to CASSHGLLTNYGYTF.

This clonotype was observed at least ten times. An end of the junction differs from the germline gene, which may be a read error. The V and J genes are TRBV12-3 or TRBV12-4 and TRBJ2-7; D is undetermined. The CDR3 consists of 13 residues. CDR3 in amino acids: CASSLGPSYEQYF. In DNA, the CDR3 is TGTGCCAGCAGCTTAGGGCCCTCCTACGAGCAGTACTTC.

This clonotype came up a few times. The rearrangement links TRBV20-1 to TRBJ1-1; no clear D. Trimming removed 0 bases at V and 0 bases at J, with 11 bases between. The CDR3 is 15 residues long. Germline V lookup: CDR1 DFQATT, CDR2 SNEGSKA (reference sequence). The CDR3 region is CSARDRQIMNTEAFF. CDR3 nucleotide sequence: TGCAGTGCTAGAGACCGGCAGATCATGAACACTGAAGCTTTCTTT.